The rows below give T cell receptor beta chains drawn from one sample of a study of T cell changes during pregnancy in multiple sclerosis. The repertoire was sequenced with immunoSEQ multiplex PCR; TCRdb's copy has only in-frame clones and lacks some. Altogether 85,000 to 90,000 clones are present, 94% being singletons, with the ten largest covering around 1.7%. Sequenced material: peripheral blood, taken after pregnancy. These receptors all come from a female donor in good health, enrolled as a control in a pregnancy study. Both conserved end residues are part of each CDR3. D genes are given only for firm matches. Clone sizes are given selectively: once, few, many, or a class where the clone is expanded.

clone size | J gene | D gene | V gene | CDR3 DNA | CDR3 protein
few | TRBJ1-1 | - | TRBV30 | TGTGCCTGGAGTGTACAAATGAACACTGAAGCTTTCTTT | CAWSVQMNTEAFF
- | TRBJ2-1 | TRBD2 | TRBV11-2 | TGTGCCAGCAGCTTAGCCCTAACTAGCGCGTACGACAATGAGCAGTTCTTC | CASSLALTSAYDNEQFF
- | TRBJ2-2 | TRBD1 | TRBV7-6 | TGTGCCAGCAGCCAACCGCAGGGGGACACCGGGGAGCTGTTTTTT | CASSQPQGDTGELFF
- | TRBJ2-2 | TRBD2 | TRBV7-6 | TGTGCCAGCAGCCTATCTAGCGGGAGGGCCCTAACCGGGGAGCTGTTTTTT | CASSLSSGRALTGELFF
- | TRBJ1-4 | TRBD1 | TRBV27 | TGTGCCAGCAGTTTAAGGGGGCCCACTAATGAAAAACTGTTTTTT | CASSLRGPTNEKLFF
- | TRBJ1-4 | - | TRBV19 | TGTGCCAGTAGTATTAACATCCGGCTAGGTGAAAAACTGTTTTTT | CASSINIRLGEKLFF
- | TRBJ2-7 | - | TRBV7-7 | TGTGCCAGCAGCTTAGCCCCCGGGACTCGTTCCTACGAGCAGTACTTC | CASSLAPGTRSYEQYF
- | TRBJ1-5 | - | TRBV19 | TGTGCCAGTAGTCCCGGGGGAGGGGCCAACAATCAGCCCCAGCATTTT | CASSPGGGANNQPQHF
- | TRBJ1-2 | TRBD1 | TRBV7-9 | TGTGCCAGCAGCGAGGGGGCAAATATCAACTATGGCTACACCTTC | CASSEGANINYGYTF
- | TRBJ2-3 | - | TRBV27 | TGTGCCAGCAGTTTAGTAAGGTTGGCCGAAGAGGGCCTTTGCACAGATACGCAGTATTTT | CASSLVRLAEEGLCTDTQYF
once | TRBJ1-3 | TRBD1 | TRBV28 | TGTGCCAGCAGTACAGGGGTCCTCTCTGGAAACACCATATATTTT | CASSTGVLSGNTIYF
- | TRBJ2-7 | - | TRBV30 | TGTGCCTGGAGTTCGCGAGGGGGCGAGCAGTACTTC | CAWSSRGGEQYF
few | TRBJ1-1 | - | TRBV25-1 | TGTGCCAGCAGTGAATCGGGGACATCGAACACTGAAGCTTTCTTT | CASSESGTSNTEAFF
- | TRBJ2-1 | TRBD2 | TRBV19 | TGTGCCAGTAGTCGTAGCGGGAGGCTGTGGGATGAGCAGTTCTTC | CASSRSGRLWDEQFF
- | TRBJ1-2 | - | TRBV27 | TGTGCCAGCAGACCAACTGAGCACTATGGCTACACCTTC | CASRPTEHYGYTF
- | TRBJ1-1 | - | TRBV28 | TGTGCCAGCAGTTTATCGTACACTGAAGCTTTCTTT | CASSLSYTEAFF
- | TRBJ2-7 | TRBD1 | TRBV7-8 | TGTGCCAGCAGCTTAGCCCCCTGGGACAGGAATTCCTACGAGCAGTACTTC | CASSLAPWDRNSYEQYF
- | TRBJ2-5 | TRBD2 | TRBV7-2 | TGTGCCAGCAGCTCCAGACTAGCGCACGGAGAGACCCAGTACTTC | CASSSRLAHGETQYF
- | TRBJ1-2 | TRBD1 | TRBV7-8 | TGTGCCAGCAGCAGGGCCCTCGGGACAGGGGTCCCCACCTATGGCTACACCTTC | CASSRALGTGVPTYGYTF
- | TRBJ2-7 | - | TRBV5-1 | TGCGCCAGCAGCTTGGCCCAGGGCGGCTCCTACGAGCAGTACTTC | CASSLAQGGSYEQYF
- | TRBJ1-1 | - | TRBV28 | TGTGCCAGCAGTTTCATGCACGGGGGAACTTTCTTT | CASSFMHGGTFF
- | TRBJ2-3 | - | TRBV6-5 | TGTGCCAGCAGTCGGGCAGGGGTGCCCACAGATACGCAGTATTTT | CASSRAGVPTDTQYF
- | TRBJ1-5 | - | TRBV9 | TGTGCCAGCAGCGTAGCCCCAGGGGTCGGTCAGCCCCAGCATTTT | CASSVAPGVGQPQHF
- | TRBJ1-5 | - | TRBV2 | TGTGCCAGCAGCTGGGGCCTCAATCAGCCCCAGCATTTT | CASSWGLNQPQHF
- | TRBJ2-7 | TRBD1 | TRBV7-2 | TGTGCCAGCAGCTCCCCGATGACAGGGCCGAACTCCTACGAGCAGTACTTC | CASSSPMTGPNSYEQYF
few | TRBJ1-1 | - | TRBV18 | TGTGCCAGCTCACAACAGGGGAACACTGAAGCTTTCTTT | CASSQQGNTEAFF
- | TRBJ2-3 | TRBD2 | TRBV28 | TGTGCCAGTTTAACTAGCGGGATCACAGATACGCAGTATTTT | CASLTSGITDTQYF
- | TRBJ2-5 | - | TRBV2 | TGTGCCAGCAAATCACGAGGGGGATTGGAGACCCAGTACTTC | CASKSRGGLETQYF
- | TRBJ2-7 | TRBD1 | TRBV4-2 | TGTGCCAGCAGCCAACAAATGACAGGGGGTGGGGTAGAGCAGTACTTC | CASSQQMTGGGVEQYF
- | TRBJ2-2 | TRBD1 | TRBV5-4 | TGTGCCAGCAGCAACGGACAGGCGAGGGGTAGCACCGGGGAGCTGTTTTTT | CASSNGQARGSTGELFF
- | TRBJ2-1 | TRBD2 | TRBV7-2 | TGTGCCAGCAGCTTCCCCGGGACTAGCGGGAGCGGTGAGCAGTTCTTC | CASSFPGTSGSGEQFF
- | TRBJ2-7 | TRBD1 | TRBV28 | TGTGCCAGCAGTCCGCCGGGACAGCCTTCACCCGAGCAGTACTTC | CASSPPGQPSPEQYF
- | TRBJ1-1 | - | TRBV4-1 | TGCGCCAGCAGCCAAGTGGCAGGGGCTACTGAAGCTTTCTTT | CASSQVAGATEAFF
- | TRBJ2-5 | - | TRBV15 | TGTGCCACCAGCAGAGACCGGACAGCTCAAGAGACCCAGTACTTC | CATSRDRTAQETQYF
- | TRBJ2-3 | TRBD1 | TRBV19 | TGTGCCAGTAGTCTTCGGACAGGGACAGATACGCAGTATTTT | CASSLRTGTDTQYF
- | TRBJ2-3 | TRBD1 | TRBV10-1 | TGCGCCAGCAGTGTAGGACAGGGGGTCATGAGGGATACGCAGTATTTT | CASSVGQGVMRDTQYF
- | TRBJ2-7 | - | TRBV6-5 | TGTGCCAGCAGAAGACAGGGAAGGGGGGCCTACGAGCAGTACTTC | CASRRQGRGAYEQYF
- | TRBJ2-7 | - | TRBV11-2 | TGTGCCAGCAGCCCGCAGGCTAGCCCCTACGAGCAGTACTTC | CASSPQASPYEQYF
- | TRBJ1-4 | - | TRBV28 | TGTGCCAGCAGAGATGGGGGACTGAGGAATGAAAAACTGTTTTTT | CASRDGGLRNEKLFF
- | TRBJ1-5 | - | TRBV19 | TGTGCCAGTAGTATTGTGTACGAGGGCAATCAGCCCCAGCATTTT | CASSIVYEGNQPQHF
- | TRBJ2-1 | TRBD1 | TRBV13 | TGTGCCAGCAGCTCGACAGGGTTCAGTATTTACGCGCAGTTCTTC | CASSSTGFSIYAQFF
- | TRBJ1-5 | - | TRBV27 | TGTGCCAGCAGTTCTGAGACGAGAGGGCTACCTCGCCGGCAGCCCCAGCATTTT | CASSSETRGLPRRQPQHF
- | TRBJ2-5 | - | TRBV2 | TGTGCCAGCACTCGGCAGGGGACAGAGACCCAGTACTTC | CASTRQGTETQYF
once | TRBJ2-5 | TRBD2 | TRBV28 | TGTGCCAGCAGTCCAGGGACTAGCGGGAGAGTGAAAGAGACCCAGTACTTC | CASSPGTSGRVKETQYF
- | TRBJ2-6 | - | TRBV9 | TGTGCCAGCAGCATCGGGAACTCTGGGGCCAACGTCCTGACTTTC | CASSIGNSGANVLTF
- | TRBJ2-7 | TRBD1 | TRBV18 | TGTGCCAGCTCACCGCCGGGACAGGGAGGCTACGAGCAGTACTTC | CASSPPGQGGYEQYF
- | TRBJ2-5 | - | TRBV14 | TGTGCCAGCAGCCAAGACAGGGCCCCAGTTGGAGAGACCCAGTACTTC | CASSQDRAPVGETQYF
- | TRBJ1-5 | TRBD1 | TRBV19 | TGTGCCAGTAGGGGGACAGGGGGAGGTCAGCCCCAGCATTTT | CASRGTGGGQPQHF
- | TRBJ1-2 | TRBD1 | TRBV5-1 | TGCGCCAGCAGCGCATCATCAGGGACAGGGGGCGGCTACACCTTC | CASSASSGTGGGYTF
- | TRBJ2-4 | - | TRBV5-4 | TGTGCCAGCAGCTCGCGCAACAGGGATGACATTCAGTACTTC | CASSSRNRDDIQYF
- | TRBJ2-1 | - | TRBV6-5 | TGTGCCAGCACCCGGGGAGACAATGAGCAGTTCTTC | CASTRGDNEQFF
- | TRBJ2-7 | - | TRBV9 | TGTGCCAGCAGCGTAGGGTGGAATACAGGGACCTACGAGCAGTACTTC | CASSVGWNTGTYEQYF
- | TRBJ1-1 | - | TRBV2 | TGTGCCAGCAGTGTAACCGGGAACACTGAAGCTTTCTTT | CASSVTGNTEAFF
- | TRBJ2-3 | - | TRBV4-1 | TGCGCCAGCAGCCAAGTCGGGAGCATCACAGATACGCAGTATTTT | CASSQVGSITDTQYF
once | TRBJ2-3 | TRBD1 | TRBV5-1 | TGCGCCAGCAGCGCCCAACAGGGGTCGCGCACAGATACGCAGTATTTT | CASSAQQGSRTDTQYF
- | TRBJ2-1 | - | TRBV9 | TGTGCCAGCAGCGTTACCGGGACAACAAACAATGAGCAGTTCTTC | CASSVTGTTNNEQFF
once | TRBJ2-7 | - | TRBV27 | TGTGCCAGCAGCAAGACAGGTTTCTCCTACGAGCAGTACTTC | CASSKTGFSYEQYF
- | TRBJ2-7 | TRBD2 | TRBV28 | TGTGCCAGCAGTCTAGCGGGAAGAACATACGAGCAGTACTTC | CASSLAGRTYEQYF